A single sample is the source of the 23 T cell receptor beta chains below, sequenced in a study of shared clonotypes between healthy human individuals. Produced via immunoSEQ multiplex PCR; TCRdb's table is partial and in-frame only. The sample consists of around 2.5 million clones, over 85% of them appearing once. Sequencing input: naive CD4+ T cells from PBMCs. Subset given: CD45RA+ positively selected. These receptors all stem from a young man in good health. Some clones in this sample may be carry-over from other donors' samples.

The CDR3 is CATSGSPGQISYEQYF. In DNA, the CDR3 is TGTGCCACCAGCGGAAGCCCAGGACAGATTTCCTACGAGCAGTACTTC. The chain has TRBV15 and TRBJ2-7, with D perhaps matching TRBD1 (6 bases). The CDR3 contains 16 residues. Trimming took 5 bases from V and 1 from J, leaving 18 bases between them. Germline values: CDR1 LNHNV, CDR2 YYDKDF (reference sequence).

V and J are TRBV7-6 and TRBJ1-4, with 7 bases aligning to TRBD1. V shed 2 bases and J 8 bases; nucleotides not matched to a gene: 8. Germline values: CDR1 SGHVS, CDR2 FNYEAQ. The CDR3 has 15 amino acids. This CDR3 is CASSLQGGQREKLFF. The CDR3 DNA reads TGTGCCAGCAGCTTACAGGGGGGACAGCGGGAAAAACTGTTTTTT.

The chain has TRBV19 and TRBJ2-2; the match to TRBD2 covers 8 bases. Germline V gives CDR1 LNHDA, CDR2 SQIVND (reference sequence). This CDR3 has 15 residues. V shed 5 bases and J 5 bases; nucleotides not matched to a gene: 7. The CDR3 region is CASSRLAGETGELFF. CDR3 nucleotide sequence: TGTGCCAGTAGTCGGCTAGCGGGTGAGACCGGGGAGCTGTTTTTT.

On this clone itself: Other nucleotide sequences from this sample produce the same CDR3. The rearrangement joins TRBV7-9 to TRBJ1-4; 8 bases agree with TRBD1. V was pared by 2 bases and J by 5 bases, with 1 base of the junction left unmatched. The CDR3 runs to 14 residues. Germline V gene sequence: CDR1 SEHNR, CDR2 FQNEAQ (reference sequence). DNA for the CDR3: TGTGCCAGCAGCTTACGGACAGGGAATGAAAAACTGTTTTTT. As protein: CASSLRTGNEKLFF. Variable domain in full (rest from reference TRBV7-9 and TRBJ1-4): DTGVSQNPRHKITKRGQNVTFRCDPISEHNRLYWYRQTLGQGPEFLTYFQNEAQLEKSRLLSDRFSAERPKGSFSTLEIQRTEQGDSAMYLCASSLRTGNEKLFFGSGTQLSVL.

The chain carries TRBV30 and TRBJ2-1; tentative D call: TRBD2 (6 bases). The V gene lost 3 bases and the J gene lost 0 bases, with 15 bases spanning the gap. Germline V CDR1 and CDR2: GTSNPN, SVGIG (reference sequence). The length of the CDR3 is 16 residues. Here the CDR3 reads CAWRGGGFSSYNEQFF. The CDR3 DNA follows: TGTGCCTGGAGGGGGGGAGGTTTCAGCTCCTACAATGAGCAGTTCTTC.

The chain joins TRBV6-1 to TRBJ2-7; maybe TRBD2 (5 bases). This CDR3 has 14 amino acids. Germline CDR1 and CDR2: MNHNS and SASEGT. V was clipped by 1 base and J by 2 bases, with 9 bases between them. In nucleotides, the CDR3 is TGTGCCAGCAGTGAAGTTGGACTTACCTACGAGCAGTACTTC. This gives the protein CASSEVGLTYEQYF.

The chain links TRBV5-1 to TRBJ1-1; D may be TRBD1 (5 bases). Germline CDR1 and CDR2: SGHRS and YFSETQ. V was clipped by 2 bases and J by 11 bases, with 16 bases between them. The length of the CDR3 is 13 residues. CDR3 amino acids: CASSLGQGIKAFF. The CDR3, as DNA: TGCGCCAGCAGCTTAGGTCAGGGAATAAAGGCTTTCTTT.

The chain has TRBV9 and TRBJ1-2; tentative D call: TRBD1 (6 bases). Per germline, CDR1 SGDLS and CDR2 YYNGEE. There are 14 residues in the CDR3. V was trimmed by 3 bases and J by 13 bases, leaving 22 bases between them. CDR3 nucleotides: TGTGCCAGCAGCGCGGGGATAGGACAGTCCCGGCCCACCTTC. Protein sequence: CASSAGIGQSRPTF.

CDR3 DNA: TGTGCCAGCAGTTTTGCGCAGGGCTACTATGGCTACACCTTC. Translation: CASSFAQGYYGYTF. The gene calls are TRBV28 and TRBJ1-2; D may be TRBD1 (5 bases). CDR1 is MDHEN, CDR2 SYDVKM, per germline. The V gene lost 3 bases and the J gene lost 3 bases, with 11 bases spanning the gap. The CDR3 loop spans 14 amino acids.

The chain is built from TRBV6-5 and TRBJ1-4; no clear D. Trimming stripped 0 bases from V and 8 bases from J, with 10 bases between. CDR1 is MNHEY and CDR2 is SVGAGI in the germline V gene. The CDR3 has 14 amino acids. This CDR3 is CASSYSNGREKLFF. The CDR3 nucleotides are TGTGCCAGCAGTTACTCGAACGGGAGGGAAAAACTGTTTTTT.

Only a few counts were recorded for this clone. The chain has TRBV28 and TRBJ1-5; 7 nucleotides line up with TRBD1. The germline V gene encodes CDR1 MDHEN and CDR2 SYDVKM. The J segment lost 7 bases and the V segment lost 5 bases, leaving 8 bases of the junction unmatched. This CDR3 has 14 amino acids. CDR3 sequence reads: CASSQGGFGQPQHF. DNA for the CDR3: TGTGCCAGCAGTCAGGGGGGGTTTGGGCAGCCCCAGCATTTT.

The rearrangement joins TRBV13 to TRBJ1-4, with a tentative D call TRBD1 (6 bases). Per germline, CDR1 PRHDT and CDR2 FYEKMQ (reference sequence). The CDR3 spans 15 residues. Between the trimmed V and J ends, which lost 2 bases and 8 bases, there was a span of 15 bases. CDR3 nucleotides: TGTGCCAGCAGCTTACGGGGGCTTTGGGGCGAAAAACTGTTTTTT. It encodes CASSLRGLWGEKLFF.

The rearrangement uses TRBV21-1 and TRBJ2-2; TRBD1 is the table's D call, not checked against the DNA. TRBV21-1 constitutes a pseudogene. CDR3 size: 12 residues. The CDR3 is CASRSVRRELFF. DNA of the CDR3: TGTGCCAGCAGATCAGTCCGTCGGGAGCTGTTTTTT.

The sample holds a few counts of this clone. Other DNA sequences in the same sample also yield this CDR3. The V call is TRBV5-1, the J call TRBJ2-1; no reliable D call. Looked up from germline, CDR1 is SGHRS and CDR2 is YFSETQ. Between the trimmed V and J ends, which lost 0 bases and 8 bases, there was a span of 3 bases. The CDR3 extends over 11 amino acids. The CDR3 sequence is CASSLGYEQFF. CDR3 sequence (DNA): TGCGCCAGCAGCTTGGGCTATGAGCAGTTCTTC.

This clone appeared once. The chain uses TRBV11-2 and TRBJ2-1; 14 bases line up with TRBD2. From germline, CDR1 is SGHAT and CDR2 FQNNGV. The CDR3 length is 18 residues. Trimming took 5 bases from V and 10 from J; bases not matched to a gene: 16. The CDR3 spells CASSPSRQGLAGAGEQFF. CDR3 bases: TGTGCCAGCAGCCCCTCGAGGCAGGGACTAGCGGGAGCCGGGGAGCAGTTCTTC.

This chain links TRBV5-1 with TRBJ2-3, with 8 bases that match TRBD2. This CDR3 comprises 17 residues. With 7 bases clipped from V and 3 bases from J, the junction kept 16 bases outside the gene matches. Germline-derived CDR1 and CDR2 are SGHRS and YFSETQ. CDR3 nucleotides: TGCGCCAGCGCCCTTTCTAGCGGGCCGTATGGTACAGATACGCAGTATTTT. Translation gives CASALSSGPYGTDTQYF.

The rearrangement joins TRBV5-4 to TRBJ2-4, with 8 bases matching TRBD1. With 2 bases clipped from V and 15 bases from J, the junction kept 10 bases outside the gene matches. The CDR3 runs 13 residues. Germline V lookup: CDR1 SGHNT, CDR2 YYREEE (reference sequence). The CDR3 loop is CASSFPGTGLPYF. The CDR3 DNA follows: TGTGCCAGCAGCTTTCCGGGGACAGGATTACCGTACTTC.

The count of this clone is one. The rearrangement joins TRBV28 to TRBJ1-1; TRBD1 might be the D (6 bases). Per the germline V gene, CDR1 is MDHEN and CDR2 is SYDVKM. The CDR3 has 14 amino acids. V lost 1 base and J 4 bases, leaving 10 bases between the germline ends. CDR3 sequence: CASSLYRVGTEAFF. CDR3 DNA sequence: TGTGCCAGCAGTTTATACAGGGTTGGCACTGAAGCTTTCTTT.

The rearrangement links TRBV28 to TRBJ2-7; D remains ambiguous. The CDR3 has 12 amino acids. V lost 5 bases to trimming and J lost 6 bases, with 11 bases between them. From germline, CDR1 is MDHEN and CDR2 SYDVKM. The CDR3 sequence: CASSTITREQYF. The CDR3 DNA reads TGTGCCAGCAGTACCATCACTCGCGAGCAGTACTTC.

This chain connects TRBV19 to TRBJ2-3; 8 bases align to TRBD1. The CDR3 is 14 amino acids. Germline V gene lookup returns CDR1 LNHDA and CDR2 SQIVND (reference sequence). With V trimmed by 4 bases and J by 4 bases, 4 bases remained unmatched. The CDR3 sequence is CASSTGGASDTQYF. The DNA for the CDR3 is TGTGCCAGTAGTACAGGGGGCGCGTCAGATACGCAGTATTTT.

The chain recombines TRBV6-6 with TRBJ2-7; 7 bases map to TRBD1. V shed 6 bases, J shed 4 bases, and the junction held 15 bases outside the gene matches. The length of the CDR3 is 16 residues. Germline V lookup: CDR1 MNHNY, CDR2 SVGAGI (reference sequence). CDR3 amino acids: CASRYGYRDRVYEQYF. The CDR3 region has the DNA TGTGCCAGCAGGTATGGCTACCGGGACAGAGTTTACGAGCAGTACTTC.

The chain employs TRBV5-1 and TRBJ2-5; 9 bases match TRBD2. V lost 2 bases and J lost 5; bases outside the gene matches: 7. Germline V gives CDR1 SGHRS, CDR2 YFSETQ. There are 15 residues in the CDR3. The DNA of the CDR3 is TGCGCCAGCAGCTTTACGGGCGGGAGGGGTGAGACCCAGTACTTC. The encoded protein is CASSFTGGRGETQYF.

The rearrangement joins TRBV10-3 to TRBJ2-7; tentative D call: TRBD2 (5 bases). The length of the CDR3 is 15 residues. From germline, CDR1 is ENHRY and CDR2 SYGVKD. V was pared by 2 bases and J by 0 bases, with 11 bases between. CDR3 residues: CAISEPQRSSYEQYF. For the CDR3, the DNA is TGTGCCATCAGTGAGCCCCAGCGGAGCTCCTACGAGCAGTACTTC.